One and the same sample provided the 6 T cell receptor beta chains below, sequenced in a study of T cells in Graves' hyperthyroidism and ophthalmopathy. Amplified TCR beta CDR3 regions derived from RNA transcripts. The primer set for the first-round RT-PCR of the TCR CDR3 was HTBI. TCRdb redid the calling of the multiplex PCR reads with MiXCR, one entry per CDR3 protein. The sample shows 750,000 to 900,000 distinct CDR3 sequences, around 38% of them seen only once. Sequencing was done on a sample of blood. These receptors came from a man aged 18 to 30 with Graves' hyperthyroidism.

This clonotype was observed a few times. The chain joins TRBV19 to TRBJ1-1; D unclear. Trimming took off 6 bases at V and 1 base at J, with 12 bases between the two ends. The CDR3 is 14 amino acids. Germline values: CDR1 LNHDA, CDR2 SQIVND (reference sequence). CDR3 loop: CASSPDIGNTEAFF. Written as DNA, the CDR3 is TGTGCCAGTAGCCCCGATATCGGGAACACTGAAGCTTTCTTT.

This clonotype was picked up many times. The chain links TRBV20-1 to TRBJ2-5; D might be TRBD2 (7 bases). Looked up from germline, CDR1 is DFQATT and CDR2 is SNEGSKA (reference sequence). V lost 7 bases, J lost 5 bases, and 14 bases lay in between. The CDR3 is 12 amino acids. The CDR3 is CSGGGRLETQYF. The CDR3, as DNA: TGCAGTGGGGGGGGCCGTTTGGAGACCCAGTACTTC.

For this clonotype: One end of the junction varies from germline; a read error may be responsible. The V gene is TRBV6-1, the J gene TRBJ1-6, with D tentatively TRBD1 (5 bases). The CDR3 is made up of 14 amino acids. CDR1 is MNHNS and CDR2 is SASEGT in the germline V gene. In DNA, the CDR3 is TGTGCCGGCAGTCCCGATGGGGCGGGTTCACCCCTCCACTTT. Translation: CAGSPDGAGSPLHF.

This clonotype was observed at least ten times. The chain uses TRBV29-1 and TRBJ2-6; no clear D gene. The CDR3 runs 12 residues. V lost 7 bases, J lost 4 bases, and 8 bases lay in between. Per the germline V gene, CDR1 is SQVTM and CDR2 is ANQGSEA. CDR3 amino acids: CSGLTGANVLTF. Written as DNA, the CDR3 is TGCAGCGGACTTACAGGGGCCAACGTCCTGACTTTC.

This clonotype occurred many times. The V gene is TRBV7-9, the J gene TRBJ1-2; a weak D match, TRBD1 (6 bases). V lost 7 bases and J 6 bases, leaving 18 bases between the germline ends. CDR1 and CDR2 from the germline V gene are SEHNR and FQNEAQ (reference sequence). The CDR3 has 14 amino acids. This CDR3 reads CASNTLAGADGYTF. In DNA form, the CDR3 reads TGTGCCAGCAACACGCTTGCGGGGGCGGATGGCTACACCTTC.

With regard to this clonotype: A read error may explain this, as a much larger clone is one base away. The V and J genes are TRBV11-1 and TRBJ2-5, with D possibly being TRBD1 (5 bases). The CDR3 contains 15 residues. Germline CDR1 is SGHAT and CDR2 is FQDESV (reference sequence). V lost 0 bases, J lost 4 bases, and 12 bases lay in between. CDR3 sequence reads: CASSLAPTARETQYF. The DNA for the CDR3 is TGTGCCAGCAGCTTAGCGCCGACAGCAAGAGAGACCCAGTACTTC.